What follows is one T cell receptor (beta chain) and its context. The CDR3 is made up of 15 amino acids. The germline V gene has CDR1 KGHSH and CDR2 LQKENI. V dropped 6 bases and J dropped 0; count of bases not matched to a gene: 7. This sample was taken from a study of blood T cell repertoires in COVID-19. Study details: From the United States, Italy and Spain came samples of acute and convalescent COVID-19. Nucleic acid was either cDNA or gDNA, and it came from T cells, B-cell-depleted T cells, or PBMCs.

In the authors' workflow: It was from reference gene primer amplification that nucleated cell counts were estimated. Measured with immunoSEQ multiplex PCR; TCRdb has only the in-frame clones, and not every one. That table is the source of V, J and clone size, and D and trimming were worked out from the DNA. The table has over 200,000 clones, 88% seen once. The receptor was derived from a woman between 40 and 50 years old who had recovered from COVID-19. V gene TRBV18 combines with J gene TRBJ2-7; 8 bases fit TRBD1. The sequencing sample was made of peripheral blood. The CDR3 loop is CASSPQGAVSYEQYF. The CDR3 nucleotides are TGTGCCAGCTCCCCCCAGGGGGCCGTCTCCTACGAGCAGTACTTC.